Listed below are T cell receptor beta chains from one sample, sequenced in a study of T-cell memory formation after mild COVID-19. One entry per CDR3 protein, called by TCRdb with MiXCR from the 5' RACE reads. The sample records hundreds of thousands of distinct CDR3 sequences, about 19% being singletons. Sequenced material: PBMCs or a T cell subset sorted from them (not recorded which). These receptors originate from an adult woman who had mild COVID-19 (a few samples of this study predate the infection). Cell type and time point are not known. The CDR3 runs from the conserved cysteine through the conserved F or W. D genes are given only for firm matches. Expanded clones get a size class; other rows say once, few or many, or leave the size out.

d_gene	abundance	j_gene	v_gene	len	CDR3nt	CDR3aa
TRBD1	few	TRBJ2-2	TRBV5-1	16	TGCGCCAGCAGCTTGGTTGGGACAGGGGACACCGGGGAGCTGTTTTTT	CASSLVGTGDTGELFF
NA	NA	TRBJ2-7	TRBV25-1	13	TGTGCCAGCACCCGAAGAGGCGGTTACGAGCAGTACTTC	CASTRRGGYEQYF
NA	few	TRBJ2-3	TRBV28	17	TGTGCCAGCAGTCCGAGAATAGGGGACCCGGGCACAGATACGCAGTATTTT	CASSPRIGDPGTDTQYF
NA	NA	TRBJ1-5	TRBV20-1	13	TGCAGTGCTATTCGGCTGGGGAATCAGCCCCAGCATTTT	CSAIRLGNQPQHF
NA	NA	TRBJ2-4	TRBV6-4	16	TGTGCCAGCAGTCCCTGGTCGGGCCTAGCCAAAAACATTCAGTACTTC	CASSPWSGLAKNIQYF
TRBD1	NA	TRBJ2-3	TRBV5-1	16	TGCGCCAGCAGCGGAACAGGGGGAATGGGCACAGATACGCAGTATTTT	CASSGTGGMGTDTQYF
NA	NA	TRBJ1-1	TRBV29-1	13	TGCAGCCACCTGAGGGGGATGAACACTGAAGCTTTCTTT	CSHLRGMNTEAFF
TRBD1	few	TRBJ2-6	TRBV5-5	17	TGTGCCAGCAGCTTAATTATCCAGGGGGCTGGGGCCAACGTCCTGACTTTC	CASSLIIQGAGANVLTF
NA	few	TRBJ1-1	TRBV30	18	TGTGCCTGGAGTGTACTGGGCAGGGGTATTGGTTGGAACACTGAAGCTTTCTTT	CAWSVLGRGIGWNTEAFF
TRBD1	NA	TRBJ2-5	TRBV11-2	16	TGTGCCAGCAGCGGACGGACAGGGGGTTGGAAGGAGACCCAGTACTTC	CASSGRTGGWKETQYF
NA	few	TRBJ2-1	TRBV5-1	14	TGCGCCAGCAACAATACAACGACCTACAATGAGCAGTTCTTC	CASNNTTTYNEQFF
TRBD2	few	TRBJ2-2	TRBV6-6	13	TGTGCCAGCGGCCCCGGGGGGGCAGGGGAGCTGTTTTTT	CASGPGGAGELFF
NA	once	TRBJ1-3	TRBV20-1	12	TGCAGTGCAACCCCCGGGGGGGACACCATATATTTT	CSATPGGDTIYF
NA	NA	TRBJ2-4	TRBV19	15	TGTGCCAGTAGTAGGTCCGAACTAGCCAAAAACATTCAGTACTTC	CASSRSELAKNIQYF
NA	few	TRBJ2-7	TRBV4-1	15	TGCGCCAGCAGCCAAGATCGTGTCGGGGTCTACGAGCAGTACTTC	CASSQDRVGVYEQYF
NA	NA	TRBJ2-7	TRBV7-9	12	TGTGCCAGCGGCCGCGCGGTCTACGAGCAGTACTTC	CASGRAVYEQYF
TRBD1	few	TRBJ1-6	TRBV2	16	TGTGCCACCCAGACAGGCGAGGGGGCTAGAGGTTCACCCCTCCACTTT	CATQTGEGARGSPLHF
TRBD1	many	TRBJ2-3	TRBV20-1	14	TGCAGTGCTTCCGGGACAGGAAGCACAGATACGCAGTATTTT	CSASGTGSTDTQYF
NA	NA	TRBJ2-4	TRBV21-1	17	TGTGCCAGCAGACATGAGGGACACAATCTAGCCAAAAACATTCAGTACTTC	CASRHEGHNLAKNIQYF
NA	few	TRBJ2-3	TRBV5-1	18	TGCGCCAGCAGCTCGCCGGAGGGGCCGAGCTTGAGAGGAGATACGCAGTATTTT	CASSSPEGPSLRGDTQYF
NA	few	TRBJ2-5	TRBV9	14	TGTGCCAGCATCCCTCGGTCGGGCGGGGAGACCCAGTACTTC	CASIPRSGGETQYF
NA	NA	TRBJ2-1	TRBV7-9	16	TGTGCCAGCAGCTCCTCCGGGACAATTTCCCGGAATGAGCAGTTCTTC	CASSSSGTISRNEQFF
NA	many	TRBJ1-1	TRBV5-1	13	TGCGCCAGCAGCTCCGATAGATACGGCGAAGCTTTCTTT	CASSSDRYGEAFF
NA	few	TRBJ2-6	TRBV4-3	15	TGCGCCAGCAGCCCCCAGGAGACTGGGGCCAACGTCCTGACTTTC	CASSPQETGANVLTF
NA	many	TRBJ1-4	TRBV7-2	16	TGTGCCAGCAGCTTAGACGTGTATGCAACTAATGAAAAACTGTTTTTT	CASSLDVYATNEKLFF
NA	few	TRBJ2-3	TRBV15	15	TGTGCCACCAGTCGTCGGACGGGGATCCCAGATACGCAGTATTTT	CATSRRTGIPDTQYF